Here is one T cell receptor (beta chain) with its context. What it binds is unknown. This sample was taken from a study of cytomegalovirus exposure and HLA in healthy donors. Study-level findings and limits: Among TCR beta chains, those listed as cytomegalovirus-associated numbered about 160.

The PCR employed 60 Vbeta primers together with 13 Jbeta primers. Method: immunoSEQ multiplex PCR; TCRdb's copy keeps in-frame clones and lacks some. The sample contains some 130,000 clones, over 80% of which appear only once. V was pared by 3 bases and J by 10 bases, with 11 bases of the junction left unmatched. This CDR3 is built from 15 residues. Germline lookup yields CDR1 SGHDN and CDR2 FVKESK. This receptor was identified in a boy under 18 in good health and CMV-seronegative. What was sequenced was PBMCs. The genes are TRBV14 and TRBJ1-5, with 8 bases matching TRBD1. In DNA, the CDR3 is TGTGCCAGCAGCCATTACGGACAGGGAGGATTCCCCCAGCATTTT. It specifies CASSHYGQGGFPQHF.